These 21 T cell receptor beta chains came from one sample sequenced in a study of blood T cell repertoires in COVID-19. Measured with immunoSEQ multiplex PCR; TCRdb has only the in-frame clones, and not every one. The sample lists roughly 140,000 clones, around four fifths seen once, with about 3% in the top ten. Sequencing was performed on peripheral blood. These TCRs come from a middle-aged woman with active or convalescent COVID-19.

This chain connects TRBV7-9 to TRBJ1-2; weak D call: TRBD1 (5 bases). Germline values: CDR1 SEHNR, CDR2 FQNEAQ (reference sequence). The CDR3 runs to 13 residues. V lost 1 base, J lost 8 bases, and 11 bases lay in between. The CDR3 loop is CASSLGDSRGYTF. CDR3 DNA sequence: TGTGCCAGCAGCTTAGGGGACTCGCGGGGCTACACCTTC.

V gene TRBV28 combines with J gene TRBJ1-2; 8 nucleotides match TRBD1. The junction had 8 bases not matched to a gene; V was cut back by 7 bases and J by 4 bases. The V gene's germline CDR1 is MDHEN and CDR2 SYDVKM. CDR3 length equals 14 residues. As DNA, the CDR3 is TGTGCCAGCATTACGGACAGGGTAGGCTATGGCTACACCTTC. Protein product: CASITDRVGYGYTF.

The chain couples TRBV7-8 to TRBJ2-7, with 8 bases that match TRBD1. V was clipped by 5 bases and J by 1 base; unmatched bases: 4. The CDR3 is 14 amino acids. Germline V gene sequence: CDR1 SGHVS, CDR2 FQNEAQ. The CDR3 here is CASSVDRASYEQYF. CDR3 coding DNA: TGTGCCAGCAGCGTGGACAGGGCTTCCTACGAGCAGTACTTC.

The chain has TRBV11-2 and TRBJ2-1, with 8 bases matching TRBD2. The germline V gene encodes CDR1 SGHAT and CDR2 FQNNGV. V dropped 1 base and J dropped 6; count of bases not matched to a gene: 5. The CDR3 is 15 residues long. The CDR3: CASSLALGRGNEQFF. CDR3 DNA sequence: TGTGCCAGCAGCTTAGCCCTCGGGAGGGGCAATGAGCAGTTCTTC.

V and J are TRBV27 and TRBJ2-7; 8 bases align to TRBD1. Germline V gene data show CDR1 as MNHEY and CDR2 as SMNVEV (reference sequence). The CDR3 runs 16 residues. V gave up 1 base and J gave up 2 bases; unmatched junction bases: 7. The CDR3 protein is CASSLFGTGVPYEQYF. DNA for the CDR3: TGTGCCAGCAGTTTATTCGGGACAGGTGTACCCTACGAGCAGTACTTC.

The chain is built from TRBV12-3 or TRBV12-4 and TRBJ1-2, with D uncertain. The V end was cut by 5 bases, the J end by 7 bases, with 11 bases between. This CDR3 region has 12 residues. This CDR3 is CASSAGSRGYTF. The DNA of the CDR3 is TGTGCCAGCAGTGCCGGGAGTCGTGGCTACACCTTC.

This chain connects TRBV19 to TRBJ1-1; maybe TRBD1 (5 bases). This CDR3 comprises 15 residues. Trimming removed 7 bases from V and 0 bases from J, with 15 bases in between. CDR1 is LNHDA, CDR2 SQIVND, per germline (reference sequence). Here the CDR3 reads CASIATGLVNTEAFF. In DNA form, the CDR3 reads TGTGCCAGTATCGCTACGGGACTAGTGAACACTGAAGCTTTCTTT.

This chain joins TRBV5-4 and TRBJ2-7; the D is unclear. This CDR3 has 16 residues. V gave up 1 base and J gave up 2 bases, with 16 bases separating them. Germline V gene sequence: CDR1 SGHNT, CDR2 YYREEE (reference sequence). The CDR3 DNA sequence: TGTGCCAGCAGCTTGTCTACCGAGACACCGGCCTACGAGCAGTACTTC. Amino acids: CASSLSTETPAYEQYF.

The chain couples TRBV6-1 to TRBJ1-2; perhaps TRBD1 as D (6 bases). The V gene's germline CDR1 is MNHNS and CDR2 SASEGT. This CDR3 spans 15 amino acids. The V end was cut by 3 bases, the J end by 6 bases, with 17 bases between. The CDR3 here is CASSETPTGNNGYTF. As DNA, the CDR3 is TGTGCCAGCAGTGAGACCCCAACAGGGAACAATGGCTACACCTTC.

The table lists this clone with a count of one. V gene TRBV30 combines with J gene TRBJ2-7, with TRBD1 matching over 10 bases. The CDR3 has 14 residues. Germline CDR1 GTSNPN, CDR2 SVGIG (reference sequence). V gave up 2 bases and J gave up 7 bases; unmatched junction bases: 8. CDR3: CAWSPGTGVGEQYF. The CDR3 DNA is TGTGCCTGGAGTCCCGGGACAGGGGTTGGGGAGCAGTACTTC.

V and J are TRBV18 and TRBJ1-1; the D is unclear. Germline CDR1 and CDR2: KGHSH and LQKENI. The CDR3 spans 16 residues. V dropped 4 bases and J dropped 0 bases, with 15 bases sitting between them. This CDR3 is CASSRNGLSLNTEAFF. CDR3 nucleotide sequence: TGTGCCAGCTCACGAAACGGACTGTCCCTGAACACTGAAGCTTTCTTT.

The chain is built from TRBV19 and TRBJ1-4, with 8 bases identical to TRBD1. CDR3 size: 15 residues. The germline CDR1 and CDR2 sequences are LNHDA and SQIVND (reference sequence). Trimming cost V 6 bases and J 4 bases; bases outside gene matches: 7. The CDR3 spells CASSLDRVNNEKLFF. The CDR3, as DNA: TGTGCCAGTAGCCTGGACAGGGTTAATAATGAAAAACTGTTTTTT.

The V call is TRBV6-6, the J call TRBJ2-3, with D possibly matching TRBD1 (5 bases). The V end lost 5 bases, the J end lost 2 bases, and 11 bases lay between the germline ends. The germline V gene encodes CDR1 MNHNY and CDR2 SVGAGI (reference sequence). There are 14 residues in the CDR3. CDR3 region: CASSRGGPTDTQYF. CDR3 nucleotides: TGTGCCAGCAGTAGGGGTGGCCCCACAGATACGCAGTATTTT.

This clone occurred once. CDR3 residues: CASSLRLMNTEAFF. CDR3 nucleotide sequence: TGTGCCAGCAGCTTGAGACTGATGAACACTGAAGCTTTCTTT. The rearrangement links TRBV5-6 to TRBJ1-1, with unresolved D. Trimming removed 1 base from V and 0 bases from J, with 7 bases in between. This CDR3 is 14 amino acids long. The germline gives CDR1 SGHDT, CDR2 YYEEEE.

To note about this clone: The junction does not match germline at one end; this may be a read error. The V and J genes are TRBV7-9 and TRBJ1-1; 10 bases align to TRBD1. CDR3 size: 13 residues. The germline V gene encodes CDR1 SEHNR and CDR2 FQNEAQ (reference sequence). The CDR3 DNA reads TGTGCCAGCAGCTTAGGTGAGACAGGGGGCGGTATCTTT. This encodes CASSLGETGGGIF.

The CDR3 sequence: CASSELTDPYNSPLHF. CDR3 bases: TGCGCCAGCAGTGAGTTGACAGACCCCTATAATTCACCCCTCCACTTT. The chain is built from TRBV10-2 and TRBJ1-6; D possibly corresponds to TRBD1 (5 bases). Germline CDR1 is WSHSY and CDR2 is SAAADI. V gave up 1 base and J gave up 2 bases, with 9 bases separating them. The CDR3 totals 16 residues.

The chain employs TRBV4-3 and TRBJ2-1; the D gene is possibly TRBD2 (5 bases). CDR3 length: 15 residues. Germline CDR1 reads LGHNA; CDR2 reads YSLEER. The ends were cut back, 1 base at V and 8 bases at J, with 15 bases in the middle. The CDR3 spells CASSQVIGVRDEQFF. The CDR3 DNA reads TGCGCCAGCAGCCAAGTCATCGGGGTAAGGGATGAGCAGTTCTTC.

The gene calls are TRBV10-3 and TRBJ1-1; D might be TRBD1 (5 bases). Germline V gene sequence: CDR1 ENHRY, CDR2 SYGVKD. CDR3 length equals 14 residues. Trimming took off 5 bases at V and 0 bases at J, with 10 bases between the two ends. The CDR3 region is CAISKTGMNTEAFF. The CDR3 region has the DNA TGTGCCATCAGTAAAACAGGAATGAACACTGAAGCTTTCTTT.

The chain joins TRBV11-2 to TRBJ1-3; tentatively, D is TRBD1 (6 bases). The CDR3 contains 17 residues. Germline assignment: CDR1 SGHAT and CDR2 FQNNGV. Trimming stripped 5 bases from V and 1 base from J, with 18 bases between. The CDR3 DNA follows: TGTGCCAGCAGCCTTGTGCCAGGGGAGATATCTGGAAACACCATATATTTT. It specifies CASSLVPGEISGNTIYF.

The CDR3 DNA sequence: TGTGCCAGCAGCGCGGGGGGAAGGTCCTACGAGCAGTACTTC. It is translated as CASSAGGRSYEQYF. The chain combines TRBV2 with TRBJ2-7, with TRBD2 matching over 8 bases. Germline V gene lookup returns CDR1 SNHLY and CDR2 FYNNEI. CDR3 size: 14 residues. The trim removed 6 bases at V and 1 base at J, leaving 5 bases unmatched. Based on the CDR3 plus reference TRBV2 and TRBJ2-7, the full variable domain is EPEVTQTPSHQVTQMGQEVILRCVPISNHLYFYWYRQILGQKVEFLVSFYNNEISEKSEIFDDQFSVERPDGSNFTLKIRSTKLEDSAMYFCASSAGGRSYEQYFGPGTRLTVT.

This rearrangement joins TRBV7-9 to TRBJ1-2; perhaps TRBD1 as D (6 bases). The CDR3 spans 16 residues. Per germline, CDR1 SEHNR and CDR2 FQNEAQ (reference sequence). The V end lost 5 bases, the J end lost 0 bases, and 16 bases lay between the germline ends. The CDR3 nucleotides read TGTGCCAGCAGCCCTTTCGTCGGGACAACTAACTATGGCTACACCTTC. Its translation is CASSPFVGTTNYGYTF.